This is a list of T cell receptor beta chains from one sample in a study of blood T cell repertoires in COVID-19. Assay used: immunoSEQ multiplex PCR; TCRdb lists only in-frame clones, some missing. The table lists approximately 240,000 clones, approximately 80% of them singletons. Material: peripheral blood. Receptor source: a woman aged 60 to 75 with active or convalescent COVID-19. Both conserved end residues are part of each CDR3. The D gene is left open where the match is weak. Size values are once, few and many counts, or a class for expanded clones, and some rows have none.

clone_size: -; v_call: TRBV29-1; d_call: TRBD2; j_call: TRBJ2-3; cdr3_nt: TGCAGCGTTGGGCCCCTGGCGGGAGATCCAGATACGCAGTATTTT; cdr3_aa: CSVGPLAGDPDTQYF
clone_size: -; v_call: TRBV11-2; d_call: TRBD1; j_call: TRBJ2-1; cdr3_nt: TGTGCCAGCAGCTCCGGACAGGGAAATGAGCAGTTCTTC; cdr3_aa: CASSSGQGNEQFF
clone_size: -; v_call: TRBV25-1; d_call: -; j_call: TRBJ1-1; cdr3_nt: TGTGCCACTGGGACATCGATGAACACTGAAGCTTTCTTT; cdr3_aa: CATGTSMNTEAFF
clone_size: -; v_call: TRBV5-4; d_call: -; j_call: TRBJ1-2; cdr3_nt: TGTGCCAGCAGCGGTGACATGTCAAACTATGGCTACACCTTC; cdr3_aa: CASSGDMSNYGYTF
clone_size: -; v_call: TRBV10-2; d_call: -; j_call: TRBJ1-5; cdr3_nt: TGCGCCAGCAGTGAACAGGGAAATCAGCCCCAGCATTTT; cdr3_aa: CASSEQGNQPQHF
clone_size: -; v_call: TRBV25-1; d_call: TRBD1; j_call: TRBJ2-7; cdr3_nt: TGTGCCACCTTTTCCCGGGACAGGGGCGAGCAGTACTTC; cdr3_aa: CATFSRDRGEQYF
clone_size: -; v_call: TRBV4-1; d_call: -; j_call: TRBJ2-1; cdr3_nt: TGCGCCAGCAGCCCGGGATACAATGAGCAGTTCTTC; cdr3_aa: CASSPGYNEQFF
clone_size: -; v_call: TRBV5-1; d_call: -; j_call: TRBJ2-1; cdr3_nt: TGCGCCAGCAGCATCGACGAGGGCTACAATGAGCAGTTCTTC; cdr3_aa: CASSIDEGYNEQFF
clone_size: once; v_call: TRBV6-1; d_call: TRBD1; j_call: TRBJ1-1; cdr3_nt: TGTGCCAGCAGTGAATCGGGCAGAGGGGGCTTGAACACTGAAGCTTTCTTT; cdr3_aa: CASSESGRGGLNTEAFF
clone_size: -; v_call: TRBV7-3; d_call: TRBD2; j_call: TRBJ2-1; cdr3_nt: TGTGCCAGCAGCTCGGGACTAGCGGACAATGAGCAGTTCTTC; cdr3_aa: CASSSGLADNEQFF
clone_size: -; v_call: TRBV28; d_call: -; j_call: TRBJ1-6; cdr3_nt: TGTGCCAGCAGCCCCGGGCCGGGAGGTGCGTTTGCACCCCTCCACTTT; cdr3_aa: CASSPGPGGAFAPLHF
clone_size: many; v_call: TRBV15; d_call: TRBD2; j_call: TRBJ2-2; cdr3_nt: TGTGCCACCAGCATAAGAGCGGGAGCCGGGGAGCTGTTTTTT; cdr3_aa: CATSIRAGAGELFF
clone_size: few; v_call: TRBV5-1; d_call: TRBD2; j_call: TRBJ2-7; cdr3_nt: TGCGCCAGCAGCTTCGTACTAGCGGGATCGGGTGAGCAGTACTTC; cdr3_aa: CASSFVLAGSGEQYF
clone_size: -; v_call: TRBV30; d_call: TRBD1; j_call: TRBJ1-2; cdr3_nt: TGTGCCTGGAGTAAGGTAAGGGGGCGGCTTAACTATGGCTACACCTTC; cdr3_aa: CAWSKVRGRLNYGYTF
clone_size: -; v_call: TRBV28; d_call: TRBD1; j_call: TRBJ1-2; cdr3_nt: TGTGCCAGCAGGGGGACAGGCTATGGCTACACCTTC; cdr3_aa: CASRGTGYGYTF
clone_size: -; v_call: TRBV19; d_call: -; j_call: TRBJ1-4; cdr3_nt: TGTGCCAGTAGTGCTCCGGCGGTGGAAAAACTGTTTTTT; cdr3_aa: CASSAPAVEKLFF
clone_size: -; v_call: TRBV2; d_call: TRBD1; j_call: TRBJ2-7; cdr3_nt: TGTGCCAGCGATCAGGACAGGGGCGTTTACGAGCAGTACTTC; cdr3_aa: CASDQDRGVYEQYF
clone_size: -; v_call: TRBV6-6; d_call: TRBD1; j_call: TRBJ2-3; cdr3_nt: TGTGCCAGCAGTTTAAGCCGGGACAGCGATGGAGATACGCAGTATTTT; cdr3_aa: CASSLSRDSDGDTQYF
clone_size: -; v_call: TRBV6-4; d_call: -; j_call: TRBJ1-3; cdr3_nt: TGTGCCAGCAGTGAGGCGCCAGGGTCCGGAAACACCATATATTTT; cdr3_aa: CASSEAPGSGNTIYF
clone_size: -; v_call: TRBV15; d_call: TRBD1; j_call: TRBJ2-7; cdr3_nt: TGTGCCACCAGCAACCGGGACAGGGGTAAGGACGAGCAGTACTTC; cdr3_aa: CATSNRDRGKDEQYF
clone_size: -; v_call: TRBV7-6; d_call: -; j_call: TRBJ2-5; cdr3_nt: TGTGCCAGCAGCTCCCGGGAGACCCAGTACTTC; cdr3_aa: CASSSRETQYF
clone_size: -; v_call: TRBV29-1; d_call: -; j_call: TRBJ1-1; cdr3_nt: TGCAGCGTTGGCGGCGGGGACACTGAAGCTTTCTTT; cdr3_aa: CSVGGGDTEAFF
clone_size: -; v_call: TRBV7-2; d_call: -; j_call: TRBJ2-3; cdr3_nt: TGTGCCAGCAGCTTCGGGAGTGGGGATACGCAGTATTTT; cdr3_aa: CASSFGSGDTQYF
clone_size: -; v_call: TRBV2; d_call: -; j_call: TRBJ2-5; cdr3_nt: TGTGCCAGCATACAGGGAAGGCAAGAGACCCAGTACTTC; cdr3_aa: CASIQGRQETQYF
clone_size: -; v_call: TRBV13; d_call: -; j_call: TRBJ1-2; cdr3_nt: TGTGCCAGCAGCTCTCAGGAAAACTATGGCTACACCTTC; cdr3_aa: CASSSQENYGYTF
clone_size: -; v_call: TRBV19; d_call: TRBD1; j_call: TRBJ2-1; cdr3_nt: TGTGCCAGTACCGAAGCCGGGACAGCAAGCAATGAGCAGTTCTTC; cdr3_aa: CASTEAGTASNEQFF
clone_size: once; v_call: TRBV5-1; d_call: TRBD2; j_call: TRBJ2-1; cdr3_nt: TGCGCCAGCAGCTTAACTAGCGGGGGGGCTAATGAGCAGTTCTTC; cdr3_aa: CASSLTSGGANEQFF
clone_size: -; v_call: TRBV5-6; d_call: -; j_call: TRBJ1-1; cdr3_nt: TGTGCCAGCAGCTTGGCTCTGAACACTGAAGCTTTCTTT; cdr3_aa: CASSLALNTEAFF
clone_size: once; v_call: TRBV6-5; d_call: -; j_call: TRBJ1-1; cdr3_nt: TGTGCCGTCGATGGGGGAGGGGGTCTGTTCACTGAAGCTTTCTTT; cdr3_aa: CAVDGGGGLFTEAFF
clone_size: -; v_call: TRBV19; d_call: TRBD2; j_call: TRBJ2-2; cdr3_nt: TGTGCCACTTCTCGGGAGGGCGGGATCGGGGAGCTGTTTTTT; cdr3_aa: CATSREGGIGELFF
clone_size: -; v_call: TRBV4-2; d_call: -; j_call: TRBJ2-3; cdr3_nt: TGTGCCAGCAGCCAAGAAAGGAGGACGACGGTGGGAGATACGCAGTATTTT; cdr3_aa: CASSQERRTTVGDTQYF
clone_size: -; v_call: TRBV6-1; d_call: TRBD2; j_call: TRBJ2-2; cdr3_nt: TGTGCCAGCAGTGAATGGCTAGCGGGGGGCCTGTTTTTT; cdr3_aa: CASSEWLAGGLFF
clone_size: -; v_call: TRBV11-2; d_call: -; j_call: TRBJ1-2; cdr3_nt: TGTGCCAGCAGCTCGCACAGGGCTAATTATGGCTACACCTTC; cdr3_aa: CASSSHRANYGYTF
clone_size: -; v_call: TRBV7-9; d_call: -; j_call: TRBJ1-1; cdr3_nt: TGTGCCAGCAGCCCCGGACAGAGACCGAACACTGAAGCTTTCTTT; cdr3_aa: CASSPGQRPNTEAFF
clone_size: -; v_call: TRBV6-1; d_call: TRBD1; j_call: TRBJ2-5; cdr3_nt: TGTGCCAGCAGTGAAACCCAGGACAGGGTCGGACAAGAGACCCAGTACTTC; cdr3_aa: CASSETQDRVGQETQYF